Each of the 11 T cell receptor beta chains below was sequenced from the same sample in a study of blood T cell repertoires in COVID-19 (dated by TCRdb to 2020 to 2022). Libraries were constructed by the immunoSEQ multiplex PCR assay. TCRdb took this table from immuneACCESS and kept in-frame rearrangements with V and J called. Such tables lack part of the clones; where checked against another copy, unresolved V genes explain under half of the gap, and the rest is unexplained. The sample contains about 70,000 clones, approximately 90% of them found a single time. The ten top clones hold 2.5% to 3% of the sample. Sequenced sample: peripheral blood. These receptors originate from a man in his fifties with COVID-19, enrolled during active disease.

The V and J genes are TRBV10-3 and TRBJ2-1, with 10 bases that match TRBD1. The CDR3 totals 14 residues. CDR1 ENHRY and CDR2 SYGVKD come from the germline V gene. V was pared by 2 bases and J by 7 bases, with 2 bases of the junction left unmatched. CDR3 residues: CAISEQGQGNEQFF. For the CDR3, the DNA is TGTGCCATCAGTGAGCAGGGACAGGGGAATGAGCAGTTCTTC.

This chain joins TRBV2 and TRBJ2-4; the D gene is possibly TRBD1 (6 bases). CDR3 size: 14 residues. V was pared by 4 bases and J by 3 bases, with 10 bases between. Per the germline V gene, CDR1 is SNHLY and CDR2 is FYNNEI. The CDR3 reads CASSVRTDKNIQYF. The CDR3 coding sequence is TGTGCCAGCAGTGTGAGGACAGACAAAAACATTCAGTACTTC.

The gene calls are TRBV28 and TRBJ2-1; 8 bases are a match to TRBD2. Germline V CDR1 and CDR2: MDHEN, SYDVKM. V lost 6 bases and J lost 3; bases outside the gene matches: 10. The CDR3 covers 16 residues. The CDR3 coding sequence is TGTGCCAGCAGCCGTAGCGGGATCCTGGGCTACAATGAGCAGTTCTTC. It yields the protein CASSRSGILGYNEQFF.

The chain employs TRBV6-5 and TRBJ2-7; 9 bases agree with TRBD1. The trim removed 6 bases at V and 6 bases at J, leaving 6 bases unmatched. CDR3 length: 13 residues. The germline V gene encodes CDR1 MNHEY and CDR2 SVGAGI. The CDR3: CASSTQGAGEQYF. CDR3 DNA sequence: TGTGCCAGCAGCACACAGGGGGCGGGCGAGCAGTACTTC.

This clone was observed a single time. The chain joins TRBV28 to TRBJ1-2; D gene unclear. V lost 8 bases and J lost 8, with 27 bases in between. Germline values: CDR1 MDHEN, CDR2 SYDVKM. This CDR3 comprises 16 residues. This CDR3 is CASVPGAGTMAGGYTF. DNA of the CDR3: TGTGCCAGCGTTCCTGGTGCGGGTACTATGGCGGGAGGCTACACCTTC.

As DNA, the CDR3 is TGTGCCAGCAGCCAAGGGACAGGGAATTCACCCCTCCACTTT. Its protein is CASSQGTGNSPLHF. The chain recombines TRBV3-1 (or the pseudogene TRBV3-2) with TRBJ1-6, with 8 bases aligning to TRBD1. The germline gives CDR1 LGHDT, CDR2 YNNKEL (reference sequence). The CDR3 consists of 14 residues. The trim removed 1 base at V and 7 bases at J, leaving 0 bases unmatched.

V and J are TRBV12-3 or TRBV12-4 and TRBJ1-5, with unresolved D. This CDR3 has 12 amino acids. V was clipped by 2 bases and J by 11 bases, with 10 bases between them. The CDR3 DNA is TGTGCCAGCAGTTTACAGCCCGGGTCCCAGCATTTT. Translation gives CASSLQPGSQHF.

This sequence joins TRBV5-1 and TRBJ2-7; the D gene is possibly TRBD2 (5 bases). CDR3 length: 16 amino acids. V lost 0 bases, J lost 0 bases, and 13 bases lay in between. The germline V gene encodes CDR1 SGHRS and CDR2 YFSETQ. CDR3 sequence: CASSLGPPRGSYEQYV. The DNA of the CDR3 is TGCGCCAGCAGCTTGGGGCCCCCTCGGGGCTCCTACGAGCAGTACGTC.

The chain has TRBV7-3 and TRBJ2-1; D possibly corresponds to TRBD2 (5 bases). The CDR3 sequence is 14 residues long. Germline-derived CDR1 and CDR2 are SGHTA and FQGTGA. V was trimmed by 4 bases and J by 8 bases, leaving 15 bases between them. Written as DNA, the CDR3 is TGTGCCAGCAGCTCCGGCGGGTCTATCGATGAGCAGTTCTTC. Protein: CASSSGGSIDEQFF. Combining the CDR3 with reference TRBV7-3 and TRBJ2-1 gives the whole variable domain GAGVSQTPSNKVTEKGKYVELRCDPISGHTALYWYRQSLGQGPEFLIYFQGTGAADDSGLPNDRFFAVRPEGSVSTLKIQRTERGDSAVYLCASSSGGSIDEQFFGPGTRLTVL.

The J gene is TRBJ2-1, the V gene TRBV7-8, with D maybe TRBD1 (6 bases). CDR1 is SGHVS and CDR2 is FQNEAQ in the germline V gene. The V end lost 5 bases, the J end lost 5 bases, and 22 bases lay between the germline ends. The CDR3 covers 17 residues. The CDR3 region is CASSGNLGRKGDNEQFF. The CDR3 bases are TGTGCCAGCAGCGGTAACCTCGGACGTAAGGGGGACAATGAGCAGTTCTTC.

The rearrangement joins TRBV19 to TRBJ2-5; 14 positions match TRBD2. The CDR3 runs to 17 residues. CDR1 and CDR2 from the germline V gene are LNHDA and SQIVND (reference sequence). V lost 3 bases and J lost 5; bases outside the gene matches: 8. The DNA of the CDR3 is TGTGCCAGTAGTATCTGGACTAGCGGGAGGTCGGGTGAGACCCAGTACTTC. The encoded protein is CASSIWTSGRSGETQYF.